These T cell receptor beta chains were read from a single sample in a study of monozygotic twins with inflammatory bowel disease. TCRdb re-called the 5' RACE reads and shows each CDR3 protein once, DNA omitted. This sample contains about 440,000 distinct CDR3 sequences. The specimen sequenced was blood. All receptors come from a human donor with ulcerative colitis or Crohn's disease, or a healthy co-twin of an affected twin (not recorded which). The CDR3 runs from the conserved cysteine through the conserved F or W.

CDR3aa	v_gene	len	j_gene
CASSVGGETYEQYF	TRBV9	14	TRBJ2-7
CSVRAGRTDTQYF	TRBV29-1	13	TRBJ2-3
CASSGPGHLTTGELFF	TRBV12-3/TRBV12-4	16	TRBJ2-2
CASSPGERTQYF	TRBV3-1	12	TRBJ2-5
CASSQGGNLKQYF	TRBV7-6	13	TRBJ2-7
CASSPSGLDSPLHF	TRBV3-1	14	TRBJ1-6
CASSTTGVRTEAFF	TRBV7-2	14	TRBJ1-1
CASSPRGGRGSGELFF	TRBV6-1	16	TRBJ2-2
CASSLEEYYGYTF	TRBV12-3/TRBV12-4	13	TRBJ1-2
CASSTGTGNEKLFF	TRBV7-6	14	TRBJ1-4
CASSGRLGAFNTIYF	TRBV7-2	15	TRBJ1-3
CSASRETAGSPLHF	TRBV20-1	14	TRBJ1-6
CAISETTGSSYEQYF	TRBV10-3	15	TRBJ2-7
CSAPWGADNEQFF	TRBV20-1	13	TRBJ2-1
CASALYSNQPQHF	TRBV6-1	13	TRBJ1-5
CSARWGTSGGHNEQFF	TRBV20-1	16	TRBJ2-1